The sequence of this TCR beta chain was determined in a study of T cells in Graves' hyperthyroidism and ophthalmopathy. Study observations and caveats: Ophthalmopathy was model-predicted a median 6.5 months pre-onset.

Newly diagnosed hyperthyroidism, duration under 2 months, in patients aged 18 to 65. TCR beta CDR3 sequences were amplified from RNA transcripts. The HTBI primer set drove a first-round RT-PCR of the TCR CDR3. TCRdb passed the multiplex PCR reads through MiXCR, listing each CDR3 protein once. The sample records under 650,000 distinct CDR3 sequences, about 16% being singletons. About this clonotype itself: Its antigen is unidentified.

The V end was cut by 4 bases, the J end by 1 base, with 7 bases between. From germline, CDR1 is SNHLY and CDR2 FYNNEI. This CDR3 is built from 13 residues. J is TRBJ1-1 and V is TRBV2, with D unresolved. What was sequenced was blood. The sequence derives from a woman in her twenties or thirties with Graves' hyperthyroidism. In DNA form, the CDR3 reads TGTGCCAGCAGTGGGTCGGCGAACACTGAAGCTTTCTTT. Translating it yields CASSGSANTEAFF.